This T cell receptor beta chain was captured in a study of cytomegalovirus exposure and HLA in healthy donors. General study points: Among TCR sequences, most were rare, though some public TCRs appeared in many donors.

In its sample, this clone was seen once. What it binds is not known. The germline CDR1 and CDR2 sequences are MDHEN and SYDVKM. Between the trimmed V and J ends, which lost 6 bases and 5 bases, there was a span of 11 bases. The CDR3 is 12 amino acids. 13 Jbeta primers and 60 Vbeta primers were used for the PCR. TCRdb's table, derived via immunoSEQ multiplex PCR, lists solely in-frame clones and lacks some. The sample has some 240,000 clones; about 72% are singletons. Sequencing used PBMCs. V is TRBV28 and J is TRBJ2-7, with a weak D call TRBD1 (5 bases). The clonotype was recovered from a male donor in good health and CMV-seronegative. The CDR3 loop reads CASSAGRDEQYF. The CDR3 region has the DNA TGTGCCAGCAGCGCCGGCAGGGACGAGCAGTACTTC.